This T cell receptor (beta chain) derives from a study of blood T cells in healthy people across ages. Study as a whole: Template switching retrieved approximately one barcoded beta molecule for each two T cells.

Points from the study as a whole: Higher diversity and more naive CD4+ cells were features of long-lived donors, compared to aged donors.

Through a sample-barcoded 5' primer and a J-beta primer mix, a second PCR was run for about 6 to 11 cycles. The template-switch adaptor was a 5' adaptor with 12 random nucleotides. It tagged each cDNA molecule. TCRdb called the 5' RACE reads again in MiXCR, with one record for every CDR3 protein. The top ten clones hold just over 4% of a sample with around 1,600,000 distinct CDR3 sequences, roughly 43% of them seen once. Note on this clonotype: Its target is not known.

Trimming at V came to 6 bases and at J to 1 base, leaving 8 bases not matched to a gene. Germline lookup yields CDR1 SNHLY and CDR2 FYNNEI. The CDR3 spans 15 residues. The chain uses TRBV2 and TRBJ1-1; 7 bases are a match to TRBD1. Input material: blood. The TCR originated in a woman younger than 30 in good health. The DNA of the CDR3 is TGTGCCAGCAGGGCCGCAGGGGGTCGGAACACTGAAGCTTTCTTT. Residues: CASRAAGGRNTEAFF.